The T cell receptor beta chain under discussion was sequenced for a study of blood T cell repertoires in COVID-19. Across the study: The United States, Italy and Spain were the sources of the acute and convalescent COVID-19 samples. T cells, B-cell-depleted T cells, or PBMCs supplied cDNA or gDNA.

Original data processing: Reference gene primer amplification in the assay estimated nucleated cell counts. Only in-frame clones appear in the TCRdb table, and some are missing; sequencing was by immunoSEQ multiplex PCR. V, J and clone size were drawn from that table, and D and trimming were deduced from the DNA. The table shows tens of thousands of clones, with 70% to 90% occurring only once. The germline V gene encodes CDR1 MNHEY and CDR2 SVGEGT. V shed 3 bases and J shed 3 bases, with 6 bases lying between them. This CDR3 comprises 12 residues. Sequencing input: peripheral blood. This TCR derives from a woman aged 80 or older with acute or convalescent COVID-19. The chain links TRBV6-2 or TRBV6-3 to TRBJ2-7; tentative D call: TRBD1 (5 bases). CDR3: CASSYQGYEQYF. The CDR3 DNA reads TGTGCCAGCAGTTATCAGGGCTACGAGCAGTACTTC.